This T cell receptor delta chain was profiled in a study of γδ T cells in repeated Plasmodium falciparum infection. Study at large: Malian children with intense seasonal malaria exposure were compared with matched Australian children. Donors had four controlled P. falciparum NF54 infections over approximately 640 days.

Points on this clone: A read error is likely here: a far larger clone is one base away. The sample contains more than one DNA sequence encoding this CDR3.

Bulk repertoires came from Vgamma9/Vdelta2+ or Vdelta2-negative gammadelta T cells flow-sorted from PBMC. The CDR3 has 20 amino acids. Germline CDR1 and CDR2: TVYSNPD and GDNSRS (reference sequence). TCRdb used CATT to re-call clones from the multiplex PCR reads. The data hold 45,000 to 60,000 delta-chain clones, with around 2% observed a single time. The V gene reported is TRDV3; the J gene is uncalled; TRDD2 was called by the table and not checked on the DNA. This TCR derives from a pool of human donors (malaria-infected and uninfected, not separated). The specimen sequenced was gamma-delta T cells from blood. This CDR3 reads CAFKGFNQRPIFPTTDKLIF. The CDR3 bases are TGTGCCTTTAAGGGCTTTAACCAACGGCCCATTTTCCCTACTACCGATAAGCTCATCTTT.